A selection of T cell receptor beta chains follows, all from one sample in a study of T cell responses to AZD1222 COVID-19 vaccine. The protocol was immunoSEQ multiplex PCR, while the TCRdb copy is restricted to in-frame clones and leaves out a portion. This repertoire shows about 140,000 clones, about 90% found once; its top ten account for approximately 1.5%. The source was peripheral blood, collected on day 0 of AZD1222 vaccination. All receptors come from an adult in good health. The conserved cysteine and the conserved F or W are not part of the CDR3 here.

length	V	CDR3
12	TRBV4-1	ASSQTTGSYEQY
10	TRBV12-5	ASGPTVNEQY
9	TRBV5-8	ASRMNTEAF
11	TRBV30	AWSREMNTEAF
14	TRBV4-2	ASSQVRGVDNYGYT
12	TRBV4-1	ASSLGGGNEKLF
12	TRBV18	ASSPDSSNTEAF
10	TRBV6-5	ASGDPEHGYT
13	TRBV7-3	ASSLLAGALNEQY
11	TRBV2	ASSEGRNTEAF